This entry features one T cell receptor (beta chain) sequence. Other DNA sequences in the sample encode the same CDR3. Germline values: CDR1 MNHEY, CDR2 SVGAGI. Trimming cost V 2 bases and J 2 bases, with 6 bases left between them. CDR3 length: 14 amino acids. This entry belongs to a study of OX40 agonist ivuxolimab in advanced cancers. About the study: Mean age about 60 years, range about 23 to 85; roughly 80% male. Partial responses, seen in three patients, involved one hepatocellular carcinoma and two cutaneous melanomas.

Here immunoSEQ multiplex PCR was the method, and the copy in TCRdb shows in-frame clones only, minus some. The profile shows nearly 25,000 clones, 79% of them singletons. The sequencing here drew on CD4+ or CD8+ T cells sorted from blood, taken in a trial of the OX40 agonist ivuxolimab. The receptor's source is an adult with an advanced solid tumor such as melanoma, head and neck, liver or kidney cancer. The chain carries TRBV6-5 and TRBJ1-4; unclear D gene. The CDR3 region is CASSYGTTNEKLFF. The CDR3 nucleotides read TGTGCCAGCAGTTACGGTACTACTAATGAAAAACTGTTTTTT.